These T cell receptor beta chains were read from a single sample in a study of response to subunit inactivated influenza vaccine. TCRdb fed the RT-PCR reads into MiXCR, producing one record per CDR3 protein. The data contain approximately 700,000 distinct CDR3 sequences, approximately 14% of them singletons. Source: PBMCs from blood, taken about 13 days after vaccination. Receptors were obtained from a middle-aged man who received an inactivated influenza vaccine. The CDR3 runs from the conserved cysteine through the conserved F or W. D genes are given only for firm matches. Clone size is not always given. Where it is, it says once, few, many or a class for expanded clones.

v_gene: TRBV20-1; abundance: NA; d_gene: NA; j_gene: TRBJ1-5; CDR3nt: TGCAGTGCCGGGCCAGGGCAGACGAGGGAGCCCCAGCATTTT; CDR3aa: CSAGPGQTREPQHF
v_gene: TRBV10-2; abundance: NA; d_gene: NA; j_gene: TRBJ2-3; CDR3nt: TGCGCCAGCAGTGAGTCACAGGGTATCTCCACAGATACGCAGTATTTT; CDR3aa: CASSESQGISTDTQYF
v_gene: TRBV7-6; abundance: NA; d_gene: NA; j_gene: TRBJ2-5; CDR3nt: TGTGCCAGCAGCTTAGCGCAGGTGACCCAGTACTTC; CDR3aa: CASSLAQVTQYF
v_gene: TRBV15; abundance: NA; d_gene: NA; j_gene: TRBJ2-2; CDR3nt: TGTGCCTCCCAGGTTTCCACCCACACCGGGGAGCTGTTTTTT; CDR3aa: CASQVSTHTGELFF
v_gene: TRBV5-4; abundance: NA; d_gene: TRBD2; j_gene: TRBJ2-3; CDR3nt: TGTGCCAGCAGCCCAAGGACTAGCGGACCCACAGATACGCAGTATTTT; CDR3aa: CASSPRTSGPTDTQYF
v_gene: TRBV5-1; abundance: NA; d_gene: TRBD2; j_gene: TRBJ2-7; CDR3nt: TGCGCCAGCACCATCCTTGGGGGTAGCGGGAGCGGCGAGCAGTACTTC; CDR3aa: CASTILGGSGSGEQYF
v_gene: TRBV19; abundance: NA; d_gene: NA; j_gene: TRBJ2-1; CDR3nt: TGTGCCAGTAGTGCCGGGCCGCCAGCGGCTATTGGTGAGCAGTTCTTC; CDR3aa: CASSAGPPAAIGEQFF
v_gene: TRBV20-1; abundance: many; d_gene: TRBD2; j_gene: TRBJ2-3; CDR3nt: TGCAGTGCTACTAGCGGGAGAGATACGCAGTATTTT; CDR3aa: CSATSGRDTQYF
v_gene: TRBV6-1; abundance: NA; d_gene: NA; j_gene: TRBJ2-1; CDR3nt: TGTGCCAGCAGCCCCCAAAGCCGGAGCTCCTACAATGAGCAGTTCTTC; CDR3aa: CASSPQSRSSYNEQFF
v_gene: TRBV3-1; abundance: NA; d_gene: NA; j_gene: TRBJ1-1; CDR3nt: TGTGCCAGCAGCCAAGAGTGGGGCGGCCCAGCTGAAGCTTTCTTT; CDR3aa: CASSQEWGGPAEAFF
v_gene: TRBV5-1; abundance: NA; d_gene: NA; j_gene: TRBJ2-2; CDR3nt: TGCGCCAGCAGCTTCAGGAGTACTAACACCGGGGAGCTGTTTTTT; CDR3aa: CASSFRSTNTGELFF
v_gene: TRBV28; abundance: NA; d_gene: NA; j_gene: TRBJ2-7; CDR3nt: TGTGCCAGCAGTTTTGGGTTCGGCTCCTACGAGCAGTACTTC; CDR3aa: CASSFGFGSYEQYF
v_gene: TRBV12-3/TRBV12-4; abundance: many; d_gene: TRBD2; j_gene: TRBJ2-2; CDR3nt: TGTGCCAGCAGGGGACTAGCGGGGGCTTTCGGTACCGGGGAGCTGTTTTTT; CDR3aa: CASRGLAGAFGTGELFF
v_gene: TRBV12-3/TRBV12-4; abundance: NA; d_gene: NA; j_gene: TRBJ2-7; CDR3nt: TGTGCCAGCAGTGACCCCGGGACAATCAGCTCCTACGAGCAGTACTTC; CDR3aa: CASSDPGTISSYEQYF
v_gene: TRBV12-3/TRBV12-4; abundance: NA; d_gene: TRBD1; j_gene: TRBJ2-7; CDR3nt: TGTGCCAGCAGCCGACAGGGAACCTACGAGCAGTACTTC; CDR3aa: CASSRQGTYEQYF
v_gene: TRBV5-1; abundance: few; d_gene: TRBD2; j_gene: TRBJ2-1; CDR3nt: TGCGCCAGCAGCGAGGCTAGCGGGATATACAATGAGCAGTTCTTC; CDR3aa: CASSEASGIYNEQFF
v_gene: TRBV5-5; abundance: NA; d_gene: NA; j_gene: TRBJ2-5; CDR3nt: TGTGCCAGCAGCGCATTCGGAGAGACCCAGTACTTC; CDR3aa: CASSAFGETQYF
v_gene: TRBV29-1; abundance: many; d_gene: NA; j_gene: TRBJ1-2; CDR3nt: TGCAGCGTTGGAACAGGGACTAACTATGGCTACACCTTC; CDR3aa: CSVGTGTNYGYTF
v_gene: TRBV27; abundance: many; d_gene: NA; j_gene: TRBJ2-3; CDR3nt: TGTGCCAGCAGCCGGGGTACAGATACGCAGTATTTT; CDR3aa: CASSRGTDTQYF
v_gene: TRBV27; abundance: many; d_gene: TRBD1; j_gene: TRBJ2-7; CDR3nt: TGTGCCAGCAGTGGGGTTGGGACAGGGGCCTACGAGCAGTACTTC; CDR3aa: CASSGVGTGAYEQYF
v_gene: TRBV28; abundance: few; d_gene: TRBD1; j_gene: TRBJ2-7; CDR3nt: TGTGCCAGCCTGCCGAGAGGACAGGGGGCGAAAGAGCAGTACTTC; CDR3aa: CASLPRGQGAKEQYF
v_gene: TRBV25-1; abundance: NA; d_gene: TRBD1; j_gene: TRBJ2-3; CDR3nt: TGTGCCAGCAGTGACCCCGGGACAGGGGGCACAGATACGCAGTATTTT; CDR3aa: CASSDPGTGGTDTQYF
v_gene: TRBV6-5; abundance: many; d_gene: NA; j_gene: TRBJ1-2; CDR3nt: TGTGCCAGCAGTTACTCACTGGGGGCTAACTATGGCTACACCTTC; CDR3aa: CASSYSLGANYGYTF
v_gene: TRBV12-3/TRBV12-4; abundance: few; d_gene: NA; j_gene: TRBJ2-2; CDR3nt: TGTGCCAGCAAACTACTAGGGGCCGGGGAGCTGTTTTTT; CDR3aa: CASKLLGAGELFF
v_gene: TRBV9; abundance: NA; d_gene: TRBD1; j_gene: TRBJ1-2; CDR3nt: TGTGCCAGCAGCGCCGGGACAGGCAGACCCTATGGCTACACCTTC; CDR3aa: CASSAGTGRPYGYTF
v_gene: TRBV10-2; abundance: few; d_gene: TRBD2; j_gene: TRBJ2-3; CDR3nt: TGCGCCAGCAGTGATTGGTCTAGCGGGGCCGCAGATACGCAGTATTTT; CDR3aa: CASSDWSSGAADTQYF
v_gene: TRBV7-2; abundance: NA; d_gene: NA; j_gene: TRBJ1-1; CDR3nt: TGTGCCAGCAGCTTAGAGGGCGGACAGATGAACACTGAAGCTTTCTTT; CDR3aa: CASSLEGGQMNTEAFF
v_gene: TRBV5-5; abundance: many; d_gene: TRBD1; j_gene: TRBJ2-7; CDR3nt: TGTGCCAGCAGCCTATGGACAGGATCCTACGAGCAGTACTTC; CDR3aa: CASSLWTGSYEQYF
v_gene: TRBV6-6; abundance: NA; d_gene: NA; j_gene: TRBJ2-3; CDR3nt: TGTGCCAGCAGGCGGCAGGGGACAGATACGCAGTATTTT; CDR3aa: CASRRQGTDTQYF
v_gene: TRBV6-1; abundance: NA; d_gene: NA; j_gene: TRBJ1-2; CDR3nt: TGTGCCAGCACCCCGGGCTCCACTAACCATGGCTACACCTTC; CDR3aa: CASTPGSTNHGYTF
v_gene: TRBV5-1; abundance: few; d_gene: TRBD2; j_gene: TRBJ2-3; CDR3nt: TGCGCCAGCAGCCTCGGAAAGGGACTAGCGGGGGGTTCGACAGATACGCAGTATTTT; CDR3aa: CASSLGKGLAGGSTDTQYF
v_gene: TRBV18; abundance: many; d_gene: NA; j_gene: TRBJ1-5; CDR3nt: TGTGCCAGCTCACCGATGGGAGGGAGTAGAAGCAATCAGCCCCAGCATTTT; CDR3aa: CASSPMGGSRSNQPQHF
v_gene: TRBV6-2/TRBV6-3; abundance: few; d_gene: TRBD2; j_gene: TRBJ2-1; CDR3nt: TGTGCCAGCAGTCAGCTTAGCGGGAGGGCCGGCAATGAGCAGTTCTTC; CDR3aa: CASSQLSGRAGNEQFF
v_gene: TRBV27; abundance: few; d_gene: NA; j_gene: TRBJ1-2; CDR3nt: TGTGCCAGCAGTTTATCTGGGGTTTGGGGCTACACCTTC; CDR3aa: CASSLSGVWGYTF
v_gene: TRBV6-6; abundance: many; d_gene: NA; j_gene: TRBJ2-1; CDR3nt: TGTGCCAGCAGTTACCATCCCTCGGGTGAGCAGTTCTTC; CDR3aa: CASSYHPSGEQFF
v_gene: TRBV27; abundance: NA; d_gene: TRBD2; j_gene: TRBJ2-1; CDR3nt: TGTGCCAGCAGTCCGAGTGAGTCGACTAGCGGATACAATGAGCAGTTCTTC; CDR3aa: CASSPSESTSGYNEQFF
v_gene: TRBV7-2; abundance: many; d_gene: TRBD2; j_gene: TRBJ2-3; CDR3nt: TGTGCCAGCAGCCGTCAAGCGGGGACGGGCACAGATACGCAGTATTTT; CDR3aa: CASSRQAGTGTDTQYF
v_gene: TRBV3-1; abundance: NA; d_gene: NA; j_gene: TRBJ2-5; CDR3nt: TGTGCCAGCAGCCAAGAACGGCTGGTACAAGAGACCCAGTACTTC; CDR3aa: CASSQERLVQETQYF
v_gene: TRBV6-5; abundance: NA; d_gene: NA; j_gene: TRBJ2-5; CDR3nt: TGTGCCAGCAGTTTCAAGGACGTAACGACCCAGTACTTC; CDR3aa: CASSFKDVTTQYF
v_gene: TRBV25-1; abundance: NA; d_gene: TRBD1; j_gene: TRBJ2-1; CDR3nt: TGTGCCAGCAGTGGACAGGGATTCGGCGTATACAATGAGCAGTTCTTC; CDR3aa: CASSGQGFGVYNEQFF
v_gene: TRBV29-1; abundance: NA; d_gene: NA; j_gene: TRBJ2-7; CDR3nt: TGCAGCGTGGGAGGATCCTACGAGCAGTACTTC; CDR3aa: CSVGGSYEQYF